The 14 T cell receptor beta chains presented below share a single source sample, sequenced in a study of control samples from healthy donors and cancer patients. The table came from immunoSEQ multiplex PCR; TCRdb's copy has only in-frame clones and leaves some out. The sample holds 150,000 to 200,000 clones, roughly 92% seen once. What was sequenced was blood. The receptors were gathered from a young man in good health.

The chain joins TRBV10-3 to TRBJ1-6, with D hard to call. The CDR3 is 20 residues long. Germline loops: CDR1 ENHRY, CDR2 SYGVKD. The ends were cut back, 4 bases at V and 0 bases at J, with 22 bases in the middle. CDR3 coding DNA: TGTGCCATCAGTGCGGATTCTTCGGGTACAGTGAGCTCCTATAATTCACCCCTCCACTTT. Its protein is CAISADSSGTVSSYNSPLHF.

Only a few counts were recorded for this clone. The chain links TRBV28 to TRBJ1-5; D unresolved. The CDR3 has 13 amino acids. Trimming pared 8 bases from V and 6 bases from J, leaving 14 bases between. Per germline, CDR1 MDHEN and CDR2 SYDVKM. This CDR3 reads CASGEGFSQPQHF. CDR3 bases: TGTGCCAGCGGAGAAGGGTTTAGTCAGCCCCAGCATTTT.

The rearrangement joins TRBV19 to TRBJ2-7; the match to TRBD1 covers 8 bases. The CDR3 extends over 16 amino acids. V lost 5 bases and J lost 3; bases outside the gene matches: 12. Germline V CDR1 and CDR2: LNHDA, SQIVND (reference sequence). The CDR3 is CASSARRFGQGYEQYF. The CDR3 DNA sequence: TGTGCCAGTAGTGCGCGGCGGTTCGGACAGGGCTACGAGCAGTACTTC. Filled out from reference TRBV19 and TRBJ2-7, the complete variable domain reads DGGITQSPKYLFRKEGQNVTLSCEQNLNHDAMYWYRQDPGQGLRLIYYSQIVNDFQKGDIAEGYSVSREKKESFPLTVTSAQKNPTAFYLCASSARRFGQGYEQYFGPGTRLTVT.

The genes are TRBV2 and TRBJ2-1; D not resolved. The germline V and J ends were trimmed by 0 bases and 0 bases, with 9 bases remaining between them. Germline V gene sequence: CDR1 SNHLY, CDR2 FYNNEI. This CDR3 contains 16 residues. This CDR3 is CASSEALYSSYNEQFF. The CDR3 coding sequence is TGTGCCAGCAGTGAAGCGCTTTATAGCTCCTACAATGAGCAGTTCTTC. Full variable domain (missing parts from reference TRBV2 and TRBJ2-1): EPEVTQTPSHQVTQMGQEVILRCVPISNHLYFYWYRQILGQKVEFLVSFYNNEISEKSEIFDDQFSVERPDGSNFTLKIRSTKLEDSAMYFCASSEALYSSYNEQFFGPGTRLTVL.

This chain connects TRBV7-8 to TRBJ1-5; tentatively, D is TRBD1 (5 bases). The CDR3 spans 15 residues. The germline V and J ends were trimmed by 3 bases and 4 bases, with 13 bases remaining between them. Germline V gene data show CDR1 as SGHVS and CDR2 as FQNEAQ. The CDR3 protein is CASSFAGTSNQPQHF. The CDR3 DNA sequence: TGTGCCAGCAGCTTCGCCGGGACTTCAAATCAGCCCCAGCATTTT.

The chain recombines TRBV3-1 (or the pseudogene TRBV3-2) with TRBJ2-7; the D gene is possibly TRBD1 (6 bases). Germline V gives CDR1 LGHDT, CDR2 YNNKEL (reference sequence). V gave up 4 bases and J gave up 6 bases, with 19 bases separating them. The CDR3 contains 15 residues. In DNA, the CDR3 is TGTGCCAGCAGCCCGCGGTTCCCGGGACAAGCCGAGCAGTACTTC. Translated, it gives CASSPRFPGQAEQYF.

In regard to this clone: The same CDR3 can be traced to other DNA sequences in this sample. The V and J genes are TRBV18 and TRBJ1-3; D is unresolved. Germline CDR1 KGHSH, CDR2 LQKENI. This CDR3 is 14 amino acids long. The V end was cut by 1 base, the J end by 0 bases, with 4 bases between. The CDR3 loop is CASSPRGSGNTIYF. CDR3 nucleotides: TGTGCCAGCTCACCACGGGGCTCTGGAAACACCATATATTTT.

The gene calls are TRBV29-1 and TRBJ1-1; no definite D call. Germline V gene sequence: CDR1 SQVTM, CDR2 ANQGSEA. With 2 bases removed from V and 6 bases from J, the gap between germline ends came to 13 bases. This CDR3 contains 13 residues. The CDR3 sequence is CSVEFFPIAEAFF. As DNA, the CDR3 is TGCAGCGTTGAATTTTTTCCGATCGCTGAAGCTTTCTTT. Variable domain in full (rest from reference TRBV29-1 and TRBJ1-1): SAVISQKPSRDICQRGTSLTIQCQVDSQVTMMFWYRQQPGQSLTLIATANQGSEATYESGFVIDKFPISRPNLTFSTLTVSNMSPEDSSIYLCSVEFFPIAEAFFGQGTRLTVV.

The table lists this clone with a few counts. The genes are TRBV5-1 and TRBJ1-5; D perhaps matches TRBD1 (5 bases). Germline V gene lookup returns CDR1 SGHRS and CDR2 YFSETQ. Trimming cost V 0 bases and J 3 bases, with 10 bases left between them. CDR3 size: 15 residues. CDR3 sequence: CASSLGGTANQPQHF. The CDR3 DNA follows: TGCGCCAGCAGCTTGGGAGGGACGGCCAATCAGCCCCAGCATTTT.

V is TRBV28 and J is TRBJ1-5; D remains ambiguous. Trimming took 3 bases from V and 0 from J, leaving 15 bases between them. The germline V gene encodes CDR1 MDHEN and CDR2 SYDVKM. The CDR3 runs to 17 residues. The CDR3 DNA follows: TGTGCCAGCAGTTTTATGGCAGCCTTCTATAGCAATCAGCCCCAGCATTTT. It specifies CASSFMAAFYSNQPQHF. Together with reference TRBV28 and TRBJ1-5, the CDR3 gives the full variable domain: DVKVTQSSRYLVKRTGEKVFLECVQDMDHENMFWYRQDPGLGLRLIYFSYDVKMKEKGDIPEGYSVSREKKERFSLILESASTNQTSMYLCASSFMAAFYSNQPQHFGDGTRLSIL.

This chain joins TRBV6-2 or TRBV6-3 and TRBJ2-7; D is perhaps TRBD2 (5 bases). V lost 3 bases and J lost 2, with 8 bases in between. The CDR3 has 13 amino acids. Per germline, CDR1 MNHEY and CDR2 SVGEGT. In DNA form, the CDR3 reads TGTGCCAGCAGTTATTCCGGGACCTACGAGCAGTACTTC. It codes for CASSYSGTYEQYF.

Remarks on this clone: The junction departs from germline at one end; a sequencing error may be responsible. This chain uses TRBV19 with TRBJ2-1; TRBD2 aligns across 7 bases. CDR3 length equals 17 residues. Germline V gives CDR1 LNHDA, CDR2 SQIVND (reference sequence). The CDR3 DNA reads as TGTGCCAGTAGTATCGCGGCTAGCGGTCCCTCCAACAATGAGCAGTTCTTC. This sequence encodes CASSIAASGPSNNEQFF.

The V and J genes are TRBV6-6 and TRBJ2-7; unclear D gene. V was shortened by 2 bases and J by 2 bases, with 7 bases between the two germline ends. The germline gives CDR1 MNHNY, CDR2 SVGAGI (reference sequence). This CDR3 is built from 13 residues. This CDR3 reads CASSYAATYEQYF. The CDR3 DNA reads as TGTGCCAGCAGTTACGCGGCTACCTACGAGCAGTACTTC.

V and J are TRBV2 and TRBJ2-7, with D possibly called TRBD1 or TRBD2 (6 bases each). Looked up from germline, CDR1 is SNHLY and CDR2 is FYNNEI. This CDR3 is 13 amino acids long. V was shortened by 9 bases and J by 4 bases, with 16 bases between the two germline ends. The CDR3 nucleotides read TGTGCCAGGGCGCGGGACACCGAATACGAGCAGTACTTC. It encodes CARARDTEYEQYF.